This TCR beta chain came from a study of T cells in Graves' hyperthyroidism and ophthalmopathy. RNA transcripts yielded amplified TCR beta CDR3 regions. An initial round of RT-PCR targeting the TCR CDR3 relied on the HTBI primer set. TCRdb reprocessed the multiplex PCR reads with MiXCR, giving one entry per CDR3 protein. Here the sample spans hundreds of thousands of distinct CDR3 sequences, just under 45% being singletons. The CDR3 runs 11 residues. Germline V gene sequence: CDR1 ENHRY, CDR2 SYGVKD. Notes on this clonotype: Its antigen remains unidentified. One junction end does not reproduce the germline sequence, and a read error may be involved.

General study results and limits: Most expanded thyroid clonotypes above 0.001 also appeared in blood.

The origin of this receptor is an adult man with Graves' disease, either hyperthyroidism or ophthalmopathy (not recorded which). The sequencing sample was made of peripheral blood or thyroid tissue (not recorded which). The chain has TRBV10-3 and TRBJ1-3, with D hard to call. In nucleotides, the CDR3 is TGTGCCAGCAGTGGAGCTTACACCATATATTTT. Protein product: CASSGAYTIYF.